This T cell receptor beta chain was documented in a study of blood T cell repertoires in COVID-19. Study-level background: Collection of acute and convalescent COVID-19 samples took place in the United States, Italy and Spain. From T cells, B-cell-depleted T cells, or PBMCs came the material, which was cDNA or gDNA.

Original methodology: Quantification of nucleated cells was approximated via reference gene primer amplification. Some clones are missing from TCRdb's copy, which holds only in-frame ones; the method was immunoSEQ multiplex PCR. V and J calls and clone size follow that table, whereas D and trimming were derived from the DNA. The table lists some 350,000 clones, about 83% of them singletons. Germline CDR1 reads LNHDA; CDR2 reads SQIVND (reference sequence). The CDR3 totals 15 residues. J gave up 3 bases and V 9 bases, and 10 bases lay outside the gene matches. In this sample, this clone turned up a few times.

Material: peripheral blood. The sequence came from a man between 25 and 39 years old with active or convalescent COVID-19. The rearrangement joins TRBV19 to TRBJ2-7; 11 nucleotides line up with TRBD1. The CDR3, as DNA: TGTGCCAGCTCGACCGGGACAGGGGGTAACTACGAGCAGTACTTC. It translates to CASSTGTGGNYEQYF.